The rows below give T cell receptor beta chains drawn from one sample of a study of blood T cell repertoires in COVID-19. Data came from immunoSEQ multiplex PCR; TCRdb stores just in-frame clones and leaves some out. This table has about 340,000 clones, 85% to 90% appearing once. Sequencing used peripheral blood. The receptors were gathered from a woman in her 50s with COVID-19, enrolled during active disease. Both conserved end residues are part of each CDR3. A D gene is named only where the DNA matches it firmly. Part of the rows lack a size; the others show once, few, many or a class for expanded clones.

TRBJ2-1	TRBD2	.	TRBV10-3	CATTSGLYNEQFF	TGTGCCACGACTAGCGGGCTATACAATGAGCAGTTCTTC
TRBJ1-6	.	few	TRBV11-3	CASSLADSYNSPLHF	TGTGCCAGCAGCTTAGCAGACTCCTATAATTCACCCCTCCACTTT
TRBJ2-7	TRBD2	.	TRBV7-8	CASSLDGRPANEQYF	TGTGCCAGCAGCTTAGACGGGAGGCCGGCGAACGAGCAGTACTTC
TRBJ1-1	.	.	TRBV10-3	CAISTVPTTEAFF	TGTGCCATCAGCACAGTACCTACAACTGAAGCTTTCTTT
TRBJ1-3	.	.	TRBV19	CASRVYLGAHSGNTIYF	TGTGCCAGTAGAGTATACCTGGGGGCCCACTCTGGAAACACCATATATTTT
TRBJ2-7	TRBD1	.	TRBV30	CAWRAGQGVSYEQYF	TGTGCCTGGAGGGCCGGGCAGGGGGTTAGCTACGAGCAGTACTTC
TRBJ1-2	TRBD1	.	TRBV11-2	CASSSAPDRDYGYTF	TGTGCCAGCAGCTCAGCGCCGGACAGGGACTATGGCTACACCTTC
TRBJ1-4	TRBD1	.	TRBV18	CASSPGQGREKLFF	TGTGCCAGCTCACCCGGACAGGGAAGGGAAAAACTGTTTTTT
TRBJ2-7	TRBD2	.	TRBV18	CASSPIDGRASEQYF	TGTGCCAGCTCACCAATAGACGGGAGGGCCAGCGAGCAGTACTTC
TRBJ2-1	TRBD2	.	TRBV11-2	CASTSGTSLNYKQFF	TGTGCCAGCACCTCCGGGACTAGCTTAAACTATAAGCAGTTCTTC
TRBJ2-7	.	.	TRBV6-5	CASGQGLISYEQYF	TGTGCCAGCGGCCAGGGACTTATTTCCTACGAGCAGTACTTC
TRBJ2-3	.	.	TRBV27	CASSLSSGAPTDTQYF	TGTGCCAGCAGTTTATCCTCGGGAGCCCCCACAGATACGCAGTATTTT
TRBJ1-2	.	.	TRBV5-4	CASSFGTTGYTF	TGTGCCAGCAGCTTCGGGACAACGGGCTACACCTTC
TRBJ1-6	TRBD1	few	TRBV11-3	CASSLWGLGTGDDSPLHF	TGTGCCAGCAGCTTATGGGGATTGGGGACAGGTGACGATTCACCCCTCCACTTT
TRBJ2-3	.	.	TRBV6-6	CASSPLVIGGHTDTQYF	TGTGCCAGCAGTCCCCTAGTAATTGGCGGTCACACAGATACGCAGTATTTT
TRBJ2-7	TRBD1	.	TRBV5-1	CASSQQGTYEQYF	TGCGCCAGCAGCCAACAGGGGACCTACGAGCAGTACTTC
TRBJ1-6	TRBD1	few	TRBV6-1	CASRELLGQGAESPLHF	TGTGCCAGCAGGGAACTCCTGGGACAGGGGGCAGAATCACCCCTCCACTTT
TRBJ1-2	TRBD1	.	TRBV19	CASSGRGTVLYGYTF	TGTGCCAGTAGCGGTAGGGGGACAGTCCTCTATGGCTACACCTTC
TRBJ2-1	TRBD2	.	TRBV30	CAWSDKGRGYNEQFF	TGTGCCTGGAGTGATAAAGGGAGGGGTTACAATGAGCAGTTCTTC
TRBJ2-7	TRBD2	.	TRBV9	CASSAKIAGRTYEQYF	TGTGCCAGCAGCGCGAAAATAGCGGGGCGCACCTACGAGCAGTACTTC
TRBJ2-7	TRBD2	.	TRBV11-3	CASGSLAGVNEQYF	TGTGCCAGCGGATCACTAGCGGGAGTTAACGAGCAGTACTTC
TRBJ2-7	.	.	TRBV7-8	CASSPQGGVGHEQYF	TGTGCCAGCAGCCCCCAGGGCGGGGTTGGGCACGAGCAGTACTTC
TRBJ2-1	TRBD2	.	TRBV2	CASSEGASGSQYNEQFF	TGTGCCAGCAGTGAAGGTGCTAGCGGGAGTCAATACAATGAGCAGTTCTTC
TRBJ2-1	.	.	TRBV6-1	CASSEWSGQQFF	TGTGCCAGCAGTGAATGGAGCGGCCAGCAGTTCTTC
TRBJ1-2	.	.	TRBV29-1	CSGEAGVGYTF	TGCAGCGGAGAGGCAGGGGTTGGCTACACCTTC
TRBJ1-2	TRBD1	.	TRBV6-5	CASSYAQDRGGGYTF	TGTGCCAGCAGTTACGCTCAAGACAGGGGTGGTGGCTACACCTTC
TRBJ2-7	.	few	TRBV7-3	CASSSTGTPGQQQYF	TGTGCCAGCAGCTCAACCGGGACCCCCGGACAGCAGCAGTACTTC
TRBJ2-7	.	.	TRBV7-2	CASSQQGRVSTEQYF	TGTGCCAGCAGCCAACAGGGCAGGGTTTCAACCGAGCAGTACTTC
TRBJ2-1	.	.	TRBV19	CASSGRSSTFDEQFF	TGTGCCAGTAGTGGGAGGAGTAGTACATTTGATGAGCAGTTCTTC
TRBJ1-1	.	.	TRBV5-1	CASSLTGSLLTEAFF	TGCGCCAGCAGCTTGACAGGGAGTTTACTCACTGAAGCTTTCTTT
TRBJ2-7	.	once	TRBV9	CASSVGGDSSSYEQYF	TGTGCCAGCAGCGTGGGCGGGGACTCGAGCTCCTACGAGCAGTACTTC
TRBJ1-2	TRBD1	.	TRBV23-1	CASSPRDREIANYGYTF	TGCGCCAGCAGTCCGCGGGACAGGGAGATCGCTAACTATGGCTACACCTTC
TRBJ2-1	TRBD1	.	TRBV3-1/TRBV3-2	CASSHSRDRWDNEQFF	TGTGCCAGCAGCCATTCCCGGGACAGGTGGGACAATGAGCAGTTCTTC
TRBJ2-7	TRBD1	.	TRBV19	CASRGGFGQGGYEQYF	TGTGCCAGTAGAGGGGGATTTGGACAGGGTGGCTACGAGCAGTACTTC
TRBJ2-7	TRBD2	.	TRBV3-1/TRBV3-2	CASSPWRGGVIYEQYF	TGTGCCAGCAGCCCATGGCGGGGGGGAGTTATCTACGAGCAGTACTTC
TRBJ2-1	TRBD2	.	TRBV5-1	CASSLGTSGNNEQFF	TGCGCCAGCAGCTTGGGGACTAGCGGTAACAATGAGCAGTTCTTC
TRBJ1-2	.	few	TRBV5-4	CASSQDPGGRGQGYTF	TGTGCCAGCAGCCAGGATCCGGGAGGGCGGGGGCAGGGCTACACCTTC
TRBJ2-1	.	.	TRBV2	CASIKQTAISYNEQFF	TGTGCCAGCATAAAACAGACCGCAATATCCTACAATGAGCAGTTCTTC
TRBJ2-1	TRBD2	.	TRBV19	CASLAGSYNEQFF	TGTGCCAGCCTAGCGGGGTCCTACAATGAGCAGTTCTTC
TRBJ2-2	TRBD2	once	TRBV7-2	CASSPRTSSGRELFF	TGTGCCAGCAGCCCGAGGACTAGTAGTGGCCGGGAGCTGTTTTTT
TRBJ1-5	.	few	TRBV11-2	CASSSSRLNSNQPQHF	TGTGCCAGCAGCTCGTCCAGACTGAATAGCAATCAGCCCCAGCATTTT
TRBJ2-1	.	.	TRBV27	CASSLSSREGNEQFF	TGTGCCAGCAGTTTATCGTCACGGGAAGGAAATGAGCAGTTCTTC